The 15 T cell receptor beta chains in this list originate from one sample, sequenced in a study of T cells in Graves' hyperthyroidism and ophthalmopathy. TCR beta CDR3 regions were amplified from RNA. The study used the HTBI primer set for a first-round RT-PCR of the TCR CDR3. One entry per CDR3 protein results from TCRdb running MiXCR on the multiplex PCR reads. The sample yields about 740,000 distinct CDR3 sequences, 13% to 15% seen once. Sample: blood. Receptor source: a woman aged 18 to 35 with Graves' hyperthyroidism.

This clonotype has at least ten counts. The V call is TRBV3-1, the J call TRBJ1-3; no definite D call. CDR1 is LGHDT and CDR2 is YNNKEL in the germline V gene (reference sequence). V was cut by 1 base and J by 4 bases, with 8 bases left in between. CDR3 length equals 14 residues. The CDR3 region is CASSQGSIGNTIYF. The CDR3 DNA follows: TGTGCCAGCAGCCAAGGGTCAATCGGAAACACCATATATTTT.

In the case of this clonotype: This clone may be a read error of a much larger clone one base away. The chain employs TRBV12-5 and TRBJ1-5, with TRBD1 matching 7 bases. CDR3 length: 13 amino acids. Germline V gene data show CDR1 as LGHNT and CDR2 as FRNRAP. V trimming: 7 bases; J trimming: 8 bases; junction bases outside the gene matches: 8. The CDR3 spells CASAAGGKEPQHF. DNA for the CDR3: TGTGCTAGTGCTGCAGGGGGGAAGGAGCCCCAGCATTTT.

This clonotype was detected many times. CDR3 residues: CASREPGQSSYNEQFF. DNA of the CDR3: TGTGCCAGCAGGGAACCAGGACAGTCAAGCTACAATGAGCAGTTCTTC. This sequence joins TRBV6-1 and TRBJ2-1, with D possibly being TRBD1 (6 bases). Germline-derived CDR1 and CDR2 are MNHNS and SASEGT. The germline V and J ends were trimmed by 6 bases and 3 bases, with 18 bases remaining between them. There are 16 residues in the CDR3.

This clonotype has a single count. This sequence may be a read error, since a much larger clone differs from it by one base. The genes are TRBV2 and TRBJ2-7; possibly TRBD1 for D (5 bases). The CDR3 spans 14 residues. Germline V gives CDR1 SNHLY, CDR2 FYNNEI. Here the CDR3 reads CASSPGKGASEQHF. As DNA, the CDR3 is TGTGCCAGCAGCCCAGGGAAAGGGGCCTCCGAGCAGCACTTC.

In this sample, this clonotype turned up many times. This chain links TRBV6-1 with TRBJ2-7; 8 bases match TRBD1. The length of the CDR3 is 14 residues. With 5 bases clipped from V and 6 bases from J, the junction kept 9 bases outside the gene matches. The germline V gene encodes CDR1 MNHNS and CDR2 SASEGT. The CDR3 sequence: CASSYVDRVGEQYF. DNA for the CDR3: TGTGCCAGCAGTTATGTGGACAGGGTGGGCGAGCAGTACTTC.

A few counts support this clonotype. This chain links TRBV3-1 with TRBJ1-6, with a possible D match to TRBD1 (5 bases). The CDR3 runs 14 residues. From germline, CDR1 is LGHDT and CDR2 YNNKEL (reference sequence). V dropped 6 bases and J dropped 3 bases, with 9 bases sitting between them. CDR3 sequence reads: CASRKGLYNSPLHF. Here the CDR3 DNA reads TGTGCCAGCAGGAAGGGACTCTATAATTCACCCCTCCACTTT.

In this sample, this clonotype turned up many times. The rearrangement joins TRBV7-8 to TRBJ1-2; D gene uncertain. CDR1 and CDR2 from the germline V gene are SGHVS and FQNEAQ. The CDR3 consists of 16 residues. The germline V and J ends were trimmed by 2 bases and 2 bases, with 15 bases remaining between them. The CDR3 spells CASSLTQRRRNYGYTF. The CDR3 nucleotides are TGTGCCAGCAGCTTAACCCAACGCCGGCGGAACTATGGCTACACCTTC.

The table lists this clonotype with many counts. The chain combines TRBV20-1 with TRBJ2-7; D is uncertain. The V and J ends lost 6 bases and 4 bases respectively, with 13 bases between them. Per the germline V gene, CDR1 is DFQATT and CDR2 is SNEGSKA (reference sequence). The CDR3 is made up of 12 amino acids. The chain's CDR3 is CSAKRTGYEQYF. Written as DNA, the CDR3 is TGCAGTGCAAAGCGAACCGGTTACGAGCAGTACTTC.

There are a few counts of this clonotype. The chain recombines TRBV5-1 with TRBJ2-1; D unclear. Germline loops: CDR1 SGHRS, CDR2 YFSETQ. The CDR3 has 14 residues. The V end was cut by 3 bases, the J end by 3 bases, with 10 bases between. The CDR3 sequence: CASSWTWYYNEQFF. In nucleotides, the CDR3 is TGCGCCAGCAGCTGGACGTGGTACTACAATGAGCAGTTCTTC.

V is TRBV7-9 and J is TRBJ1-4, with D perhaps TRBD1 (6 bases). V dropped 7 bases and J dropped 4 bases, with 13 bases sitting between them. CDR3 size: 14 residues. Per germline, CDR1 SEHNR and CDR2 FQNEAQ (reference sequence). The CDR3 spells CASKGGANNEKLFF. Written as DNA, the CDR3 is TGTGCCAGCAAGGGGGGGGCGAATAATGAAAAACTGTTTTTT.

The V gene is TRBV10-3, the J gene TRBJ2-7, with TRBD1 matching over 11 bases. V was pared by 3 bases and J by 2 bases, with 3 bases of the junction left unmatched. Germline V CDR1 and CDR2: ENHRY, SYGVKD. The CDR3 spans 15 residues. CDR3 residues: CAISDPGQGAYEQYF. The CDR3 bases are TGTGCCATCAGTGATCCGGGACAGGGGGCCTACGAGCAGTACTTC.

At least ten counts were recorded for this clonotype. The CDR3 reads CASSLAAGNTEAFF. The CDR3 nucleotides read TGCGCCAGCAGCTTGGCCGCCGGGAACACTGAAGCTTTCTTT. V gene TRBV5-1 combines with J gene TRBJ1-1; D is undetermined. CDR1 and CDR2 from the germline V gene are SGHRS and YFSETQ. V was shortened by 0 bases and J by 1 base, with 7 bases between the two germline ends. This CDR3 comprises 14 residues.

This clonotype showed up many times. This rearrangement joins TRBV12-3 or TRBV12-4 to TRBJ1-1; unclear D gene. The CDR3 runs 13 residues. Trimming took 2 bases from V and 0 from J, leaving 4 bases between them. CDR3 amino acids: CASSLQMNTEAFF. The DNA for the CDR3 is TGTGCCAGCAGTTTACAGATGAACACTGAAGCTTTCTTT.

This clonotype occurred many times. The rearrangement links TRBV14 to TRBJ2-2; 10 bases are a match to TRBD1. V was clipped by 4 bases and J by 5 bases; unmatched bases: 10. This CDR3 has 17 amino acids. Looked up from germline, CDR1 is SGHDN and CDR2 is FVKESK. CDR3 coding DNA: TGTGCCAGCAGCCTCCGTCTCCCGGGACAGGGGACCGGGGAGCTGTTTTTT. As protein: CASSLRLPGQGTGELFF.

This clonotype has a handful of counts. This chain uses TRBV27 with TRBJ2-6, with a possible D match to TRBD1 (6 bases). The germline CDR1 and CDR2 sequences are MNHEY and SMNVEV (reference sequence). There are 15 residues in the CDR3. Trimming shortened V by 5 bases and J by 1 base, and 9 bases separated the two germline ends. The CDR3 DNA is TGTGCCAGCAGTCCCGACAGGTCTGGGGCCAACGTCCTGACTTTC. It translates to CASSPDRSGANVLTF.